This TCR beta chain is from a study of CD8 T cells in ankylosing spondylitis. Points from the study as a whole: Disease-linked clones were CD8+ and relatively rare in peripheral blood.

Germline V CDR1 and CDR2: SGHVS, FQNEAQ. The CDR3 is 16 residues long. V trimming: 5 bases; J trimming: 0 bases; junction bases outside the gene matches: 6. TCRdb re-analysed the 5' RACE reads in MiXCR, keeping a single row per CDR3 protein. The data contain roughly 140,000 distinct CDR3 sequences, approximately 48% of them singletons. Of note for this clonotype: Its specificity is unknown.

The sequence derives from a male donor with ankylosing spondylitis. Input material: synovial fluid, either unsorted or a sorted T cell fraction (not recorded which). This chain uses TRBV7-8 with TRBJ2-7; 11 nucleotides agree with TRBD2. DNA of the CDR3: TGTGCCAGCAGCCCGGGGACTAGCGGCCCCTCCTACGAGCAGTACTTC. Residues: CASSPGTSGPSYEQYF. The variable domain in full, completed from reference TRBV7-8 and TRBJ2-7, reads GAGVSQSPRYKVAKRGQDVALRCDPISGHVSLFWYQQALGQGPEFLTYFQNEAQLDKSGLPSDRFFAERPEGSVSTLKIQRTQQEDSAVYLCASSPGTSGPSYEQYFGPGTRLTVT.